This section outlines one T cell receptor (beta chain) sequence together with its context. Its antigen is still unknown. Method: immunoSEQ multiplex PCR; TCRdb's copy keeps in-frame clones and lacks some. The sample has 35,000 to 45,000 clones, approximately 91% seen once. The data originate from a study of OX40 agonist ivuxolimab in advanced cancers. About the research overall: Patients enrolled in dose escalation were diagnosed with hepatocellular carcinoma, melanoma, renal cell or head and neck cancer. With a range of roughly 20 to 80, age averaged approximately 60 years, and about 80% were male.

Peripheral blood came from all dose cohorts at three timepoints. From germline, CDR1 is SEHNR and CDR2 FQNEAQ (reference sequence). CDR3 size: 13 residues. Trimming at V came to 5 bases and at J to 9 bases, leaving 3 bases not matched to a gene. Study-level results: The authors also found low normalized T-cell clonal expansion in some nonresponders.

J is TRBJ1-6 and V is TRBV7-9; 8 bases match TRBD1. Material: CD4+ or CD8+ T cells sorted from blood, obtained in a trial of the OX40 agonist ivuxolimab. The source of this sequence is an adult with an advanced solid tumor such as melanoma, head and neck, liver or kidney cancer. Here the CDR3 DNA reads TGTGCCAGCAGCCCAGGACAGGGTTCACCCCTCCACTTT. Translated: CASSPGQGSPLHF.